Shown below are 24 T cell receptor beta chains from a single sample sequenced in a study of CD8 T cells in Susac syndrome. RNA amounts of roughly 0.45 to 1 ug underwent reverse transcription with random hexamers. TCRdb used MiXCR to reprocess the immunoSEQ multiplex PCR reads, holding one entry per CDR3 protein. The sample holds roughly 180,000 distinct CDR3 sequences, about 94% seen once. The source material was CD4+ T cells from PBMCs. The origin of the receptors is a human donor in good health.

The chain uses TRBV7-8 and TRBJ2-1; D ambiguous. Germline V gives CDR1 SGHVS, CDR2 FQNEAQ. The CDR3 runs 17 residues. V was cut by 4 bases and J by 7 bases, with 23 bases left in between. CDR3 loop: CASSYTEDLDKLNEQFF. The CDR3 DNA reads TGTGCCAGCAGCTATACCGAGGATTTGGATAAGCTTAATGAGCAGTTCTTC.

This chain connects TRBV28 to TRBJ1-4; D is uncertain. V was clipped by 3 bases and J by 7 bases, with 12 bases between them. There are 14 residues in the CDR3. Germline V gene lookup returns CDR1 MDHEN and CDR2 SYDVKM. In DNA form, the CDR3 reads TGTGCCAGCAGTTTGCCCAGGAGGGCTGAAAAACTGTTTTTT. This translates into CASSLPRRAEKLFF.

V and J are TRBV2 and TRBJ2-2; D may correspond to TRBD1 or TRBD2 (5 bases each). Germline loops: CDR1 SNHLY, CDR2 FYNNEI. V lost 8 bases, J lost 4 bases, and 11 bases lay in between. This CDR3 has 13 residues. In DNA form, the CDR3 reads TGTGCCAGCCGAGGGGTTCGCACCGGGGAGCTGTTTTTT. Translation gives CASRGVRTGELFF.

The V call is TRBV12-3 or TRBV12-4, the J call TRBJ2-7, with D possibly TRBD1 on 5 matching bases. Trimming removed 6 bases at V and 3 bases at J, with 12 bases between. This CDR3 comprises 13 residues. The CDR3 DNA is TGTGCCAGCAGCCCCTTCCAGGGCTACGAGCAGTACTTC. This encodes CASSPFQGYEQYF.

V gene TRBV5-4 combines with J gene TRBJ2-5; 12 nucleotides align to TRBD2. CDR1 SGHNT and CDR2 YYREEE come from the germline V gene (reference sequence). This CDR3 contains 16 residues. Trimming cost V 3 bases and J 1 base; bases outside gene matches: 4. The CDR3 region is CASSSPSGRAQETQYF. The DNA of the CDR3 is TGTGCCAGCAGCTCCCCTAGCGGGAGGGCCCAAGAGACCCAGTACTTC.

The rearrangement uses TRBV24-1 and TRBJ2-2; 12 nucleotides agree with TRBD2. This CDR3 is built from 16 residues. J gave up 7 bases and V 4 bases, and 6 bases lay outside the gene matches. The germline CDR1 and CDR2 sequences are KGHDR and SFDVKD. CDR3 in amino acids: CATSDTTSGSFGELFF. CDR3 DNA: TGTGCCACCAGTGACACGACTAGCGGGAGTTTCGGGGAGCTGTTTTTT.

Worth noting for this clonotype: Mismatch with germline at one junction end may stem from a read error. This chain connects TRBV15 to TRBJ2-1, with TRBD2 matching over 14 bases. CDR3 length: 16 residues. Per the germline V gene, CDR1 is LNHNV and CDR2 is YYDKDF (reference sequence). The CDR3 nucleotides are TGTGCCACCAGCAGAGGCCCCGACGGGACTAGCGGGAGACGGGTCTTC. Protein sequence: CATSRGPDGTSGRRVF.

The CDR3 coding sequence is TGTGCCAGCAGCGTAGCGATCGGGGCGATAGGCTACACCTTC. Translating gives CASSVAIGAIGYTF. The chain couples TRBV9 to TRBJ1-2, with a possible D match to TRBD1 (5 bases). The CDR3 totals 14 residues. V was pared by 0 bases and J by 8 bases, with 14 bases between. Germline V CDR1 and CDR2: SGDLS, YYNGEE.

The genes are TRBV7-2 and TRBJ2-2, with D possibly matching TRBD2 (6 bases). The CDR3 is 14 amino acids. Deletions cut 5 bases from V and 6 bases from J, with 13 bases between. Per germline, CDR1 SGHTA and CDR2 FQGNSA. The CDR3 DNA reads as TGTGCCAGCAGCCCGGGGCTAGCGTCCGGGGAGCTGTTTTTT. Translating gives CASSPGLASGELFF.

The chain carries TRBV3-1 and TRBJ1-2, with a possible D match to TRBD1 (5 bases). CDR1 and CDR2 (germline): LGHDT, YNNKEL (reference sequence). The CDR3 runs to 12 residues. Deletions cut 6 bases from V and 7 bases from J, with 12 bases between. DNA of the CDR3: TGTGCCAGCAGACAGGTATCGGGTGGCTACACCTTC. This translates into CASRQVSGGYTF.

This CDR3 reads CASSPTMGQGNTEAFF. The CDR3 bases are TGTGCCAGCAGTCCGACGATGGGACAGGGGAACACTGAAGCTTTCTTT. V usage is TRBV12-3 or TRBV12-4 and J usage is TRBJ1-1, with 9 bases that match TRBD1. The trim removed 5 bases at V and 1 base at J, leaving 8 bases unmatched. CDR3 length: 16 residues.

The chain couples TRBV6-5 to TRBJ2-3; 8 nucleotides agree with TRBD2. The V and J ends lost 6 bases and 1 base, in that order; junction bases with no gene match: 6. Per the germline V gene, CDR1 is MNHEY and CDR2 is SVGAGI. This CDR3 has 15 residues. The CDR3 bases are TGTGCCAGCAGCCGGGGGGGGCTGGGCACAGATACGCAGTATTTT. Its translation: CASSRGGLGTDTQYF.

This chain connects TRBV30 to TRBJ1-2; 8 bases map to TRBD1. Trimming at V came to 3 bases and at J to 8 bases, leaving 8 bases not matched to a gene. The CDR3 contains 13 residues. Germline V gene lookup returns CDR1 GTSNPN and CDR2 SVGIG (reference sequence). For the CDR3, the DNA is TGTGCCTGGAGCGTCGCGCGGGACAGGGGCTACACCTTC. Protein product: CAWSVARDRGYTF.

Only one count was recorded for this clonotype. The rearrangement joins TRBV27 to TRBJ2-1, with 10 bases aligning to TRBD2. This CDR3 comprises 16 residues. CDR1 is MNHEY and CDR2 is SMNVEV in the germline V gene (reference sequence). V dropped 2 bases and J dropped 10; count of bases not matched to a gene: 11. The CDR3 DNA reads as TGTGCCAGCAGTTTAACTAGGACTAGCGGTGTTCGAGAGCAGTTCTTC. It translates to CASSLTRTSGVREQFF.

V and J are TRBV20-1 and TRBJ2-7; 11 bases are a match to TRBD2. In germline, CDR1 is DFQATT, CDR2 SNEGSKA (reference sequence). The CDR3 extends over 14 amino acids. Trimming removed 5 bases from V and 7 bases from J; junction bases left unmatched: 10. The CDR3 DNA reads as TGCAGTGCTGGAAACCTAGCGGGAGGTGTTGAGCAGTACTTC. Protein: CSAGNLAGGVEQYF.

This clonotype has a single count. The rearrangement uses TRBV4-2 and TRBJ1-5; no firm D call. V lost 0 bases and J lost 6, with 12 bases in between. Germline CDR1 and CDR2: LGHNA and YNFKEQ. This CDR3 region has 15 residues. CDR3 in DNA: TGTGCCAGCAGCCAAGAACAAGGGATCCGTCAGCCCCAGCATTTT. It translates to CASSQEQGIRQPQHF.

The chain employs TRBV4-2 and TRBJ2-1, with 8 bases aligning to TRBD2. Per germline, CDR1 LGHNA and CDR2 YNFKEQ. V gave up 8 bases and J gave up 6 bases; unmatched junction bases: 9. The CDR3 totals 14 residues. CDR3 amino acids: CASSPGGPRNEQFF. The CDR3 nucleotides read TGTGCCAGCTCCCCGGGAGGGCCTCGCAATGAGCAGTTCTTC.

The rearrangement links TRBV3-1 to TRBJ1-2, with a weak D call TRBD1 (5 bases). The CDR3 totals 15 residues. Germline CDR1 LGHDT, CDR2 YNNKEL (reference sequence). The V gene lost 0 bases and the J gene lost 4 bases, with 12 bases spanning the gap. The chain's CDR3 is CASSQEPGSSYGYTF. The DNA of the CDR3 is TGTGCCAGCAGCCAAGAGCCAGGGTCTAGCTATGGCTACACCTTC.

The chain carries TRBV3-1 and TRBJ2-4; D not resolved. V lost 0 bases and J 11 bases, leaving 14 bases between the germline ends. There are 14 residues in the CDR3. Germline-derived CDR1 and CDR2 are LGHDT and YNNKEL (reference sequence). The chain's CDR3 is CASSQDGGPRVQYF. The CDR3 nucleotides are TGTGCCAGCAGCCAAGATGGCGGACCCCGGGTTCAGTACTTC.

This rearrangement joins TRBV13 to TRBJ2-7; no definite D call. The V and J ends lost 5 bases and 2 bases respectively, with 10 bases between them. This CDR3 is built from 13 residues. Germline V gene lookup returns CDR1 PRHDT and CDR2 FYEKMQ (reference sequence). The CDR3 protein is CASSPRRTYEQYF. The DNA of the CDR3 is TGTGCCAGCAGCCCGAGACGGACCTACGAGCAGTACTTC.

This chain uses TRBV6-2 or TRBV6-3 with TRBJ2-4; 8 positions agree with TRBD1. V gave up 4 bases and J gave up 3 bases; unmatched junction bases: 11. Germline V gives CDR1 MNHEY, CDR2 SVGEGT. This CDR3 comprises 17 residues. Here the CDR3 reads CASSSPGQGRVKNIQYF. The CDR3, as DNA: TGTGCCAGCAGTTCCCCCGGACAGGGAAGAGTCAAAAACATTCAGTACTTC.

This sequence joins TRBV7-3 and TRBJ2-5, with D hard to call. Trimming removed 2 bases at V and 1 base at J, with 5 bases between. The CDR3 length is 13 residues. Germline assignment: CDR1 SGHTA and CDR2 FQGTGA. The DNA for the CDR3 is TGTGCCAGCAGCTTATATATCCAAGAGACCCAGTACTTC. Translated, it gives CASSLYIQETQYF.

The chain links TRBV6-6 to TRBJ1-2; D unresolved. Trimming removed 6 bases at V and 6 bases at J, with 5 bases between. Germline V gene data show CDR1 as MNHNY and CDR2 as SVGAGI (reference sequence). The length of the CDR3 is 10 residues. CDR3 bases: TGTGCCAGCAGGGCCGATGGCTACACCTTC. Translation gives CASRADGYTF.

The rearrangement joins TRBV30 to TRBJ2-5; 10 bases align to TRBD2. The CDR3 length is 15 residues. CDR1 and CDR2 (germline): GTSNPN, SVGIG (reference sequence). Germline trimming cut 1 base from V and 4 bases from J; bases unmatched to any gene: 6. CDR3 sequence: CAWSALAGASETQYF. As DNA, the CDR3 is TGTGCCTGGAGTGCGCTAGCGGGAGCTTCAGAGACCCAGTACTTC.